This T cell receptor beta chain was sequenced during a study of T cells in Graves' hyperthyroidism and ophthalmopathy. Amplification yielded TCR beta CDR3 regions, with RNA transcripts as the source. HTBI primers drove first-round RT-PCR of the TCR CDR3. MiXCR, applied by TCRdb to the multiplex PCR reads, yields one record per CDR3 protein. The repertoire has about 640,000 distinct CDR3 sequences, around 21% of them found once; the top ten carry around a third. CDR1 is SGHTA and CDR2 is FQGTGA in the germline V gene. V lost 5 bases and J lost 0, with 8 bases in between. This CDR3 has 15 amino acids. This clonotype has only a few counts.

The sequencing sample was made of blood. The clonotype comes from a man aged 30-40 years with Graves' ophthalmopathy. The V gene is TRBV7-3, the J gene TRBJ2-6; D is possibly TRBD1 or TRBD2 (5 bases each). CDR3 protein: CASSPGTSGANVLTF. The CDR3, as DNA: TGTGCCAGCAGCCCAGGGACCTCTGGGGCCAACGTCCTGACTTTC.